The 30 T cell receptor beta chains reported below all come from one sample, sequenced in a study of T-cell memory formation after mild COVID-19. TCRdb itself ran the 5' RACE reads through MiXCR, one entry per CDR3 protein. The sample comprises hundreds of thousands of distinct CDR3 sequences, over 13% of which are singletons, and approximately 20% rests with the top ten. The sample taken for sequencing was PBMCs or a T cell subset sorted from them (not recorded which). The receptor set was obtained from a man aged 18 to 29 who had mild COVID-19 (a few samples of this study predate the infection). Cell type and time point are not known.

CDR3 sequence (DNA): TGTGCCAGCAGCGTAGGGACAGGGTCCTACAATGAGCAGTTCTTC. Translation gives CASSVGTGSYNEQFF. The J gene is TRBJ2-1, the V gene TRBV9; TRBD1 aligns across 8 bases. CDR3 size: 15 residues. V lost 0 bases, J lost 1 base, and 0 bases stayed unmatched. Germline CDR1 and CDR2: SGDLS and YYNGEE.

This clonotype was found a few times. CDR3 sequence reads: CASSVSVGLYEQYV. For the CDR3, the DNA is TGTGCCAGCAGTGTTTCTGTCGGCCTCTACGAGCAGTACGTC. The rearrangement uses TRBV6-1 and TRBJ2-7; D not certain. This CDR3 is 14 amino acids long. The germline V gene has CDR1 MNHNS and CDR2 SASEGT. Trimming left V 4 bases short and J 3 bases short, with 13 bases between.

This clonotype was counted ten times or more. V is TRBV7-8 and J is TRBJ2-2; D not resolved. The CDR3 runs 14 residues. V was cut by 10 bases and J by 1 base, with 13 bases left in between. CDR1 and CDR2 from the germline V gene are SGHVS and FQNEAQ. This CDR3 reads CANQPDLNTGELFF. The CDR3 nucleotides are TGTGCCAACCAACCGGACCTGAACACCGGGGAGCTGTTTTTT.

A few counts support this clonotype. The chain uses TRBV5-4 and TRBJ1-1; a possible D gene is TRBD1 (5 bases). The CDR3 has 16 amino acids. The germline gives CDR1 SGHNT, CDR2 YYREEE (reference sequence). V was trimmed by 1 base and J by 4 bases, leaving 17 bases between them. CDR3 in DNA: TGTGCCAGCAGCTTGCGGCGCCAGGTGGGGGGCACTGAAGCTTTCTTT. It is translated as CASSLRRQVGGTEAFF. Filled out from reference TRBV5-4 and TRBJ1-1, the complete variable domain reads ETGVTQSPTHLIKTRGQQVTLRCSSQSGHNTVSWYQQALGQGPQFIFQYYREEENGRGNFPPRFSGLQFPNYSSELNVNALELDDSALYLCASSLRRQVGGTEAFFGQGTRLTVV.

This chain links TRBV12-3 or TRBV12-4 with TRBJ1-5; 9 positions match TRBD1. The CDR3 length is 15 residues. With V trimmed by 8 bases and J by 2 bases, 7 bases remained unmatched. The CDR3 nucleotides are TGTGCCAGCTCACTACGGACAGGGGGCAATCAGCCCCAGCATTTT. Translation: CASSLRTGGNQPQHF.

This clonotype was seen only a few times. The chain carries TRBV12-3 or TRBV12-4 and TRBJ2-1; 7 bases fit TRBD2. The CDR3 consists of 15 residues. V trimming: 3 bases; J trimming: 2 bases; junction bases outside the gene matches: 4. CDR3 DNA: TGTGCCAGCAGTTTCTCTAGCGGTCCCTACAATGAGCAGTTCTTC. Translated, it gives CASSFSSGPYNEQFF.

The rearrangement joins TRBV12-3 or TRBV12-4 to TRBJ2-1, with 9 bases fitting TRBD2. V gave up 5 bases and J gave up 3 bases; unmatched junction bases: 5. This CDR3 comprises 15 residues. CDR3 region: CASSLRGGFYNEQFF. The CDR3 DNA sequence: TGTGCCAGCAGTCTGCGGGGGGGATTCTACAATGAGCAGTTCTTC.

This clonotype has a handful of counts. The chain uses TRBV20-1 and TRBJ1-6; D is ambiguous. Germline CDR1 DFQATT, CDR2 SNEGSKA (reference sequence). This CDR3 has 17 amino acids. The V end was cut by 4 bases, the J end by 0 bases, with 16 bases between. CDR3 protein: CSAKRTARSSYNSPLHF. The CDR3 region has the DNA TGCAGTGCTAAGCGGACGGCCAGAAGCTCCTATAATTCACCCCTCCACTTT.

This clonotype has a handful of counts. The genes are TRBV24-1 and TRBJ1-2; D possibly corresponds to TRBD1 (5 bases). The germline V gene has CDR1 KGHDR and CDR2 SFDVKD. This CDR3 is built from 13 residues. Trimming shortened V by 4 bases and J by 2 bases, and 7 bases separated the two germline ends. CDR3 nucleotides: TGTGCCACCAGTGAGAGACAGAACTATGGCTACACCTTC. Translating gives CATSERQNYGYTF.

The CDR3 sequence: CASTRNGYGQNTGELFF. CDR3 bases: TGTGCCAGCACTAGAAATGGGTACGGACAGAACACCGGGGAGCTGTTTTTT. The chain couples TRBV12-3 or TRBV12-4 to TRBJ2-2; D might be TRBD1 (5 bases). Trimming pared 7 bases from V and 1 base from J, leaving 19 bases between. CDR3 length: 17 residues.

Comments on this clonotype: Because the CDR3's place on the DNA is in doubt, the DNA is left out and the CDR3 is given as listed by TCRdb. This rearrangement joins TRBV6-6 to TRBJ1-5. Termini included, the CDR3 measures 15 amino acids. Germline CDR1 and CDR2: MNHNY and SVGAGI (reference sequence). The CDR3 spells CASNDWGTGNQPKHF.

In DNA, the CDR3 is TGTGCCAGCAGTTTAGCGAACTTGAACACTGAAGCTTTCTTT. It specifies CASSLANLNTEAFF. V and J are TRBV28 and TRBJ1-1; no clear D. CDR3 size: 14 residues. V dropped 2 bases and J dropped 0 bases, with 7 bases sitting between them. Germline CDR1 and CDR2: MDHEN and SYDVKM.

The table lists this clonotype with many counts. This chain joins TRBV12-3 or TRBV12-4 and TRBJ2-2; TRBD1 aligns across 9 bases. The CDR3 is 14 amino acids. J gave up 4 bases and V 6 bases, and 3 bases lay outside the gene matches. The CDR3 is CASRRTGVTGELFF. The CDR3 nucleotides are TGTGCCAGCAGAAGGACAGGGGTCACCGGGGAGCTGTTTTTT.

In its sample, this clonotype was seen many times. The chain uses TRBV10-2 and TRBJ1-1; TRBD1 aligns across 9 bases. The germline V gene has CDR1 WSHSY and CDR2 SAAADI. With V trimmed by 11 bases and J by 2 bases, 6 bases remained unmatched. The CDR3 has 13 amino acids. The CDR3 region is CAGNRGPNTEAFF. The CDR3 bases are TGCGCCGGTAACAGGGGGCCCAACACTGAAGCTTTCTTT.

This clonotype was observed many times. J is TRBJ2-3 and V is TRBV27; weak D call: TRBD2 (5 bases). The V gene's germline CDR1 is MNHEY and CDR2 SMNVEV (reference sequence). The CDR3 is 15 residues long. The V and J ends lost 5 bases and 4 bases respectively, with 16 bases between them. The chain's CDR3 is CASSIRLSEADTQYF. The CDR3 DNA sequence: TGTGCCAGCAGTATACGACTAAGCGAGGCAGATACGCAGTATTTT.

This clonotype was counted a few times. Here the CDR3 omits its conserved ending phenylalanine or tryptophan, so a read error is the likely source. The rearrangement links TRBV7-3 to TRBJ2-1; 9 bases agree with TRBD1. Germline CDR1 SGHTA, CDR2 FQGTGA. CDR3 length: 15 amino acids. The V and J ends lost 4 bases and 5 bases, in that order; junction bases with no gene match: 6. As DNA, the CDR3 is TGTGCCAGCAGCTCAAGACAGGGGGTAGACAATGAGCAGTTCTCC. Translation: CASSSRQGVDNEQFS.

The table lists this clonotype with many counts. The V gene is TRBV6-5, the J gene TRBJ1-5, with 7 positions matching TRBD1. J was trimmed by 6 bases and V by 0 bases; bases with no gene match: 14. The CDR3 consists of 18 residues. CDR1 and CDR2 (germline): MNHEY, SVGAGI. The CDR3 nucleotides read TGTGCCAGCAGTTACTCACCGCCGGGACAGCAATGGGGTCAGCCCCAGCATTTT. It yields the protein CASSYSPPGQQWGQPQHF.

This chain joins TRBV12-3 or TRBV12-4 and TRBJ2-7; tentatively, D is TRBD2 (5 bases). V lost 5 bases, J lost 6 bases, and 11 bases lay in between. The CDR3 is made up of 12 amino acids. This CDR3 is CASSLPGTEQYV. Written as DNA, the CDR3 is TGTGCCAGCAGTCTACCGGGAACCGAGCAGTACGTC.

This clonotype occurred a few times. This sequence joins TRBV12-3 or TRBV12-4 and TRBJ2-7; D unclear. V lost 1 base, J lost 6 bases, and 10 bases lay in between. The CDR3 has 13 amino acids. CDR3 region: CASSLGAAREQYF. The CDR3 bases are TGTGCCAGCAGTTTAGGGGCCGCCCGCGAGCAGTACTTC.

This clonotype was recorded a few times. V and J are TRBV20-1 and TRBJ2-7; TRBD2 matches 11 bases. Looked up from germline, CDR1 is DFQATT and CDR2 is SNEGSKA (reference sequence). The J segment lost 1 base and the V segment lost 6 bases, leaving 8 bases of the junction unmatched. The CDR3 extends over 15 amino acids. The CDR3 DNA reads as TGCAGTGCCTTGAAACTAGCGGGGGCATCCTACGAGCAGTACTTC. Residues: CSALKLAGASYEQYF.

This clonotype was seen at least ten times. The rearrangement links TRBV11-2 to TRBJ2-5; 10 bases match TRBD2. With V trimmed by 5 bases and J by 5 bases, 8 bases remained unmatched. Germline CDR1 is SGHAT and CDR2 is FQNNGV. The CDR3 has 15 residues. The chain's CDR3 is CASSTSAGGLETQYF. In DNA form, the CDR3 reads TGTGCCAGCAGCACTTCAGCGGGGGGGCTGGAGACCCAGTACTTC.

V usage is TRBV5-1 and J usage is TRBJ2-7, with D perhaps TRBD1 or TRBD2 (5 bases each). The V end lost 0 bases, the J end lost 7 bases, and 20 bases lay between the germline ends. CDR3 length: 16 residues. CDR1 SGHRS and CDR2 YFSETQ come from the germline V gene. The CDR3 region is CASSLGGSAGFIEQYF. The CDR3 region has the DNA TGCGCCAGCAGCTTGGGAGGGTCGGCAGGGTTCATTGAGCAGTACTTC.

V usage is TRBV6-6 and J usage is TRBJ2-1, with TRBD2 matching 13 bases. The CDR3 totals 15 residues. Per germline, CDR1 MNHNY and CDR2 SVGAGI (reference sequence). The V gene end was trimmed by 2 bases and the J gene end by 9 bases; junction bases not matched to a gene: 4. The CDR3 DNA reads TGTGCCAGCAGTTACACTAGCGGGGGGGGGTTTGAGCAGTTCTTC. This gives the protein CASSYTSGGGFEQFF.

The chain carries TRBV9 and TRBJ2-5, with 8 bases identical to TRBD2. This CDR3 is built from 16 residues. Germline trimming cut 4 bases from V and 2 bases from J; bases unmatched to any gene: 10. Germline-derived CDR1 and CDR2 are SGDLS and YYNGEE. The DNA for the CDR3 is TGTGCCAGCAGCCTAGGGAGCGGGGGATTACAAGAGACCCAGTACTTC. This encodes CASSLGSGGLQETQYF.

This clonotype was recorded a few times. The chain recombines TRBV18 with TRBJ1-2, with 12 nucleotides matching TRBD1. The germline CDR1 and CDR2 sequences are KGHSH and LQKENI. The CDR3 is 15 amino acids. After removal of 1 base from V and 10 bases from J, the junction contained 7 bases not matched to a gene. The chain's CDR3 is CASSPRAGQGADYTF. The CDR3 nucleotides read TGTGCCAGCTCACCACGAGCGGGACAGGGGGCTGACTACACCTTC.

The gene calls are TRBV25-1 and TRBJ2-7, with D perhaps TRBD1 or TRBD2 (6 bases each). The CDR3 runs to 12 residues. The germline gives CDR1 MGHDK, CDR2 SYGVNS. Trimming took off 4 bases at V and 7 bases at J, with 11 bases between the two ends. Written as DNA, the CDR3 is TGTGCCAGCAGTGTGGGGGGCCGTGAGCAGTACTTC. Translating it yields CASSVGGREQYF.

This chain links TRBV10-1 with TRBJ2-3; 10 positions agree with TRBD2. CDR3 length equals 18 residues. Germline V gives CDR1 WNHNN, CDR2 SYGVQD (reference sequence). Germline trimming cut 0 bases from V and 2 bases from J; bases unmatched to any gene: 8. The CDR3 DNA is TGCGCCAGCAGTGAGTCGACCGGTCTAGCGGGGGACACAGATACGCAGTATTTT. Residues: CASSESTGLAGDTDTQYF.

The chain couples TRBV6-2 or TRBV6-3 to TRBJ2-1; the match to TRBD2 covers 9 bases. Trimming took 11 bases from V and 0 from J; bases not matched to a gene: 5. Germline values: CDR1 MNHEY, CDR2 SVGEGT. The CDR3 has 14 amino acids. CDR3 in amino acids: CAASGGSSYNEQFF. In DNA form, the CDR3 reads TGTGCCGCCAGCGGGGGGAGCTCCTACAATGAGCAGTTCTTC.

Only a few counts were recorded for this clonotype. The rearrangement joins TRBV15 to TRBJ1-5; D possibly corresponds to TRBD1 (5 bases). The V and J ends lost 1 base and 2 bases respectively, with 15 bases between them. The V gene's germline CDR1 is LNHNV and CDR2 YYDKDF (reference sequence). The CDR3 consists of 17 residues. CDR3 residues: CATSRVRLVRGNQPQHF. The CDR3 DNA sequence: TGTGCCACCAGCAGAGTTAGGCTAGTCAGGGGCAATCAGCCCCAGCATTTT.

This clonotype has a handful of counts. The V and J genes are TRBV7-2 and TRBJ2-7; 8 nucleotides match TRBD1. The V gene's germline CDR1 is SGHTA and CDR2 FQGNSA. V shed 5 bases and J 5 bases; nucleotides not matched to a gene: 11. This CDR3 comprises 15 residues. The CDR3 protein is CASSHRRQGANEQYF. For the CDR3, the DNA is TGTGCCAGCAGCCATCGGAGGCAGGGGGCAAACGAGCAGTACTTC. The variable domain in full, completed from reference TRBV7-2 and TRBJ2-7, reads GAGVSQSPSNKVTEKGKDVELRCDPISGHTALYWYRQSLGQGLEFLIYFQGNSAPDKSGLPSDRFSAERTGGSVSTLTIQRTQQEDSAVYLCASSHRRQGANEQYFGPGTRLTVT.